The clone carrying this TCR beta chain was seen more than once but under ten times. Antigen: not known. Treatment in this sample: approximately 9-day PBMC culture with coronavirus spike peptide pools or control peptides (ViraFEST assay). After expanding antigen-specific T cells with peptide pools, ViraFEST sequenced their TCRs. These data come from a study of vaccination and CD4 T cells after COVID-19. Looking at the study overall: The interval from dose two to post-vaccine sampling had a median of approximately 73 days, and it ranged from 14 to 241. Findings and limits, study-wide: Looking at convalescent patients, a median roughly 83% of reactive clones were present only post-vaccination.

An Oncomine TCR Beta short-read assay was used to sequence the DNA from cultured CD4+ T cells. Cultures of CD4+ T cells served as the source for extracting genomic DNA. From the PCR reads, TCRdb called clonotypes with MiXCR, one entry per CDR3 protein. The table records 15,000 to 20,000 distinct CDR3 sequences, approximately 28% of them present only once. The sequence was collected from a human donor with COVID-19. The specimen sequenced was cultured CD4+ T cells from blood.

The CDR3 reads CASSLGAPRGNYGYTF. CDR3 in DNA: TGTGCCAGCAGTTTGGGGGCACCGAGGGGTAACTATGGCTACACCTTC. V and J are TRBV27 and TRBJ1-2; tentative D call: TRBD1 (6 bases). The CDR3 covers 16 residues. Deletions cut 3 bases from V and 1 base from J, with 15 bases between. Germline V gives CDR1 MNHEY, CDR2 SMNVEV (reference sequence).